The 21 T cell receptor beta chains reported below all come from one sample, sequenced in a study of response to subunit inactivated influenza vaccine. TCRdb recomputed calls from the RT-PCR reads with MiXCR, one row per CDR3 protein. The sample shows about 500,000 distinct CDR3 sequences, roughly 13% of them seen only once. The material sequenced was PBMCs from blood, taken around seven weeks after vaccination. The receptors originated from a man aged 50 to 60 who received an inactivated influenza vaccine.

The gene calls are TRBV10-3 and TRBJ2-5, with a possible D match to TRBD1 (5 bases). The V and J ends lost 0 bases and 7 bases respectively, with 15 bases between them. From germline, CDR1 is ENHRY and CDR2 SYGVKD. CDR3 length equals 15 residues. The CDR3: CAISESTASYGTQYF. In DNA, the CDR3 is TGTGCCATCAGTGAGTCGACAGCGAGTTATGGGACCCAGTACTTC.

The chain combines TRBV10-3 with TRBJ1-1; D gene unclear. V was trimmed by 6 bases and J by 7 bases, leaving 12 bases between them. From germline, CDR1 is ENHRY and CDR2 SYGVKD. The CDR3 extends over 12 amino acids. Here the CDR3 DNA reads TGTGCCATCAGGGGTCCCGGGGTTGAAGCTTTCTTT. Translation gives CAIRGPGVEAFF.

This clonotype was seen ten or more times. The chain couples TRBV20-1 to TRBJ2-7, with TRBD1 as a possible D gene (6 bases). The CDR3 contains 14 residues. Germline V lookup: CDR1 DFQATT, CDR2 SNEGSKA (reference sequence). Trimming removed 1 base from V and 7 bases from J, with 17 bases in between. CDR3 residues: CSARGPRGKEEQYF. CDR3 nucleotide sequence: TGCAGTGCTAGAGGGCCCAGGGGCAAGGAGGAGCAGTACTTC.

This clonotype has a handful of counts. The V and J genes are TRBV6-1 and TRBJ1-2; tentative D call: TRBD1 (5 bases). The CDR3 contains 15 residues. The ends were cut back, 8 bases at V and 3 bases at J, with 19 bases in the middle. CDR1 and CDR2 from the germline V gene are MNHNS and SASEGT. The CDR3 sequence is CASSLDGTNHYGYTF. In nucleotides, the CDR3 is TGTGCCAGCTCGCTCGACGGGACGAATCACTATGGCTACACCTTC.

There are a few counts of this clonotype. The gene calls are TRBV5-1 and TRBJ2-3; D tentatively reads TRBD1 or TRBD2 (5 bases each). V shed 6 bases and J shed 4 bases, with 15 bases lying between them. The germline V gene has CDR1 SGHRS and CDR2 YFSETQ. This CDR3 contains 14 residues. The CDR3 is CASNTGTRADTQYF. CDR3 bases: TGCGCCAGCAATACGGGGACGAGGGCAGATACGCAGTATTTT.

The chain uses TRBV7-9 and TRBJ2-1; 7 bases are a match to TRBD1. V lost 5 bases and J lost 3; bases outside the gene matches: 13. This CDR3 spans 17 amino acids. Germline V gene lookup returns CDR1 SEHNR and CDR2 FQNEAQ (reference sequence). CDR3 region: CASSDATGRMFYNEQFF. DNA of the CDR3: TGTGCCAGCAGCGATGCGACAGGGCGGATGTTCTACAATGAGCAGTTCTTC. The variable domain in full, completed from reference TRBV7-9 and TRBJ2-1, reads DTGVSQNPRHKITKRGQNVTFRCDPISEHNRLYWYRQTLGQGPEFLTYFQNEAQLEKSRLLSDRFSAERPKGSFSTLEIQRTEQGDSAMYLCASSDATGRMFYNEQFFGPGTRLTVL.

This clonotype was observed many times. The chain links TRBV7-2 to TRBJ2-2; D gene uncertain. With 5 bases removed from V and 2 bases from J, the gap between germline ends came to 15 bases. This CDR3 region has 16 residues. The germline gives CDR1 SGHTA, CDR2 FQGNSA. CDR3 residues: CASSPPLSLNTGELFF. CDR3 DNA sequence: TGTGCCAGCAGCCCCCCCCTAAGCCTTAACACCGGGGAGCTGTTTTTT. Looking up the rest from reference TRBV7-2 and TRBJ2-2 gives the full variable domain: GAGVSQSPSNKVTEKGKDVELRCDPISGHTALYWYRQSLGQGLEFLIYFQGNSAPDKSGLPSDRFSAERTGGSVSTLTIQRTQQEDSAVYLCASSPPLSLNTGELFFGEGSRLTVL.

The CDR3 protein is CSAQREGSTGELFF. The CDR3 nucleotides read TGCAGTGCACAGCGGGAGGGGAGCACCGGGGAGCTGTTTTTT. This sequence joins TRBV20-1 and TRBJ2-2; TRBD2 matches at 10 bases. Trimming at V came to 6 bases and at J to 4 bases, leaving 5 bases not matched to a gene. Germline CDR1 reads DFQATT; CDR2 reads SNEGSKA (reference sequence). The CDR3 totals 14 residues.

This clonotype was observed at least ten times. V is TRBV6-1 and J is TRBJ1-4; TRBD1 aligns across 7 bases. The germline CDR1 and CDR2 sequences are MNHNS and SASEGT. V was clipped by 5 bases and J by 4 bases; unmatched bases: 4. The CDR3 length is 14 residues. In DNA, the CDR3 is TGTGCCAGCAGTCCGGACAGGATTAATGAAAAACTGTTTTTT. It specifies CASSPDRINEKLFF.

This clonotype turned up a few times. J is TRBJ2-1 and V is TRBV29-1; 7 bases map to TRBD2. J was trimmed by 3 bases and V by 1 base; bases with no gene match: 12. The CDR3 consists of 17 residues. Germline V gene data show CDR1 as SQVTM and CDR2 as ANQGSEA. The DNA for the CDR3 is TGCAGCGTTGAAGGGGTCTGGGGAGGGGCGAACTACAATGAGCAGTTCTTC. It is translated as CSVEGVWGGANYNEQFF.

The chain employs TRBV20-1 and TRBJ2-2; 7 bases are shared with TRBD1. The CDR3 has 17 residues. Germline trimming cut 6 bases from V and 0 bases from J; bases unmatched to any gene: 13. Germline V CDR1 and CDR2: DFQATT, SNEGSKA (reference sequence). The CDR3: CSAPGIGGSANTGELFF. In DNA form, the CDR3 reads TGCAGTGCCCCGGGGATAGGGGGCAGCGCGAACACCGGGGAGCTGTTTTTT.

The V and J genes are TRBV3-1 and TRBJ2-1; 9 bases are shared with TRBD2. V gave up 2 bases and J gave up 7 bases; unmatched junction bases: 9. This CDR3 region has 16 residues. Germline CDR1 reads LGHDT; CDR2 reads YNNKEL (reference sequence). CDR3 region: CASSQIGGRARNEQFF. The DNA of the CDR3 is TGTGCCAGCAGCCAAATCGGCGGGAGGGCCAGGAATGAGCAGTTCTTC.

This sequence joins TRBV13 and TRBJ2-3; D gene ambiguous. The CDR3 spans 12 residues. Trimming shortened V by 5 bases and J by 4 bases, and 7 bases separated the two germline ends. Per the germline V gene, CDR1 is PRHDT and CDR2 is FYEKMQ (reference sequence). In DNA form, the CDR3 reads TGTGCCAGCAGCCCACACGCAGATACGCAGTATTTT. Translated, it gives CASSPHADTQYF.

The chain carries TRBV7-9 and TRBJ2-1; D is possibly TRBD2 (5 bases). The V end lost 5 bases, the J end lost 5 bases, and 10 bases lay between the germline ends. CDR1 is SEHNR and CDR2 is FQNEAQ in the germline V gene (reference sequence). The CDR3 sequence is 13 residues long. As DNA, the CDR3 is TGTGCCAGCAGCCACGGACTTGACAATGAGCAGTTCTTC. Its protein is CASSHGLDNEQFF.

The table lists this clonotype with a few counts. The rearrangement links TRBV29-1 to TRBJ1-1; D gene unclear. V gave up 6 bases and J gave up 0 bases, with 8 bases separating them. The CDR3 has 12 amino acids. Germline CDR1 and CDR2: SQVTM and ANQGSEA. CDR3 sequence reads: CSVVHLNTEAFF. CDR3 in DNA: TGCAGCGTCGTACACCTGAACACTGAAGCTTTCTTT.

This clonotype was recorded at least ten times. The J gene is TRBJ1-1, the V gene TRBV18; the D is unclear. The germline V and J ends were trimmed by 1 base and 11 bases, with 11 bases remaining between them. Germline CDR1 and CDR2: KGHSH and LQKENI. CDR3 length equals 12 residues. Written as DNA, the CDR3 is TGTGCCAGCTCACCACGCGGTGATGGGGCTTTCTTT. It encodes CASSPRGDGAFF.

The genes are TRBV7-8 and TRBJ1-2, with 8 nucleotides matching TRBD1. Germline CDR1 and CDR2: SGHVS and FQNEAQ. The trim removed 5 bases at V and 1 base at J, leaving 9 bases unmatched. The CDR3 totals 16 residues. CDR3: CASSPRGTGLNYGYTF. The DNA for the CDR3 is TGTGCCAGCAGCCCGCGCGGGACAGGACTTAACTATGGCTACACCTTC.

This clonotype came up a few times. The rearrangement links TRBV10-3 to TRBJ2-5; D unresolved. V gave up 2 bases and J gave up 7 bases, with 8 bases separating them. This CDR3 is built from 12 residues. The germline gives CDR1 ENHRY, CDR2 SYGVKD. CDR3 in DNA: TGTGCCATCAGTGAGAGTTTGGGGACCCAGTACTTC. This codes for CAISESLGTQYF.

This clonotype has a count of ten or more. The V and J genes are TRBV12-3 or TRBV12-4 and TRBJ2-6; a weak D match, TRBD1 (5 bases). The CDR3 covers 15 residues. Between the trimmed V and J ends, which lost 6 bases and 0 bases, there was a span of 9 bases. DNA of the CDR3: TGTGCCAGCAGATCTACAGGCTCTGGGGCCAACGTCCTGACTTTC. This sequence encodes CASRSTGSGANVLTF.

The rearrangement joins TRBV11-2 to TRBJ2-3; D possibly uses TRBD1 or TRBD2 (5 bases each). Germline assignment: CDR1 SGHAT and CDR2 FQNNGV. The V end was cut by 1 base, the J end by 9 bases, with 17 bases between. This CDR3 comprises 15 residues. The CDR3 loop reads CASSLGAPVRGTQYF. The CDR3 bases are TGTGCCAGCAGCTTAGGGGCTCCGGTTCGGGGCACGCAGTATTTT. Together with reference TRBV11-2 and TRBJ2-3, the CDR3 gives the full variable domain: EAGVAQSPRYKIIEKRQSVAFWCNPISGHATLYWYQQILGQGPKLLIQFQNNGVVDDSQLPKDRFSAERLKGVDSTLKIQPAKLEDSAVYLCASSLGAPVRGTQYFGPGTRLTVL.

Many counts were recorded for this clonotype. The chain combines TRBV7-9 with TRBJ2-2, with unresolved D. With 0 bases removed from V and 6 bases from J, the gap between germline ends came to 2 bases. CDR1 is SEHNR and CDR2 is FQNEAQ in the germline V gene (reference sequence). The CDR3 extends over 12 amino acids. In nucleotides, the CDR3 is TGTGCCAGCAGCTTAGCGGCCGGGGAGCTGTTTTTT. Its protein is CASSLAAGELFF.